These T cell receptor beta chains were read from a single sample in a study of blood T cell repertoires in COVID-19. Generated by immunoSEQ multiplex PCR, the TCRdb table keeps only in-frame clones and is missing some. The sample yields under 200,000 clones, more than 75% seen once. Sequencing was carried out using peripheral blood. These TCRs come from a middle-aged man with active or convalescent COVID-19. Each CDR3 is given with its conserved first and last residue. The D gene is left open where the match is weak. Expanded clones get a size class; other rows say once, few or many, or leave the size out.

j_call d_call clone_size v_call cdr3_length cdr3_aa cdr3_nt
TRBJ2-2 TRBD2 NA TRBV20-1 16 CSASISGRSEIRELFF TGCAGTGCTAGTATTAGCGGGAGGTCAGAGATCAGGGAGCTGTTTTTT
TRBJ1-1 TRBD1 NA TRBV6-5 15 CASSFRDRMNTEAFF TGTGCCAGCAGTTTCCGGGACAGGATGAACACTGAAGCTTTCTTT
TRBJ2-3 NA once TRBV20-1 11 CSARYSDTQYF TGCAGTGCTCGCTATTCAGATACGCAGTATTTT
TRBJ1-1 NA NA TRBV19 14 CASSSNTANTEAFF TGTGCCAGTAGTTCCAACACCGCGAACACTGAAGCTTTCTTT
TRBJ2-3 TRBD2 NA TRBV5-1 16 CASSNGLAGGTDTQYF TGCGCCAGCAGCAATGGACTAGCGGGCGGCACAGATACGCAGTATTTT
TRBJ1-3 NA NA TRBV7-2 17 CASSSLQGYTSGNTIYF TGTGCCAGCAGCTCTTTACAGGGCTATACTTCTGGAAACACCATATATTTT
TRBJ2-7 NA NA TRBV11-2 14 CASSLDLLGGEQYF TGTGCCAGCAGCTTAGACCTTCTAGGGGGCGAGCAGTACTTC
TRBJ1-1 TRBD1 once TRBV24-1 13 CATSRQGGTEAFF TGTGCCACCAGTAGACAGGGGGGGACTGAAGCTTTCTTT
TRBJ2-7 NA NA TRBV6-5 15 CASSYWRNSSYEQYF TGTGCCAGCAGTTACTGGAGGAATAGCTCCTACGAGCAGTACTTC
TRBJ1-6 TRBD1 NA TRBV28 14 CASRTGTGASPLHF TGTGCCAGCAGAACGGGGACAGGGGCATCACCCCTCCACTTT
TRBJ2-7 TRBD1 NA TRBV7-2 14 CASSLARGQDEQYF TGTGCCAGCAGCTTAGCCAGGGGGCAAGACGAGCAGTACTTC
TRBJ1-1 NA NA TRBV7-2 15 CASRLQRGINTEAFF TGTGCCAGCAGACTTCAGCGAGGTATTAACACTGAAGCTTTCTTT
TRBJ1-5 TRBD1 NA TRBV19 14 CASTTTGGNQPQHF TGTGCCAGTACTACTACAGGGGGCAATCAGCCCCAGCATTTT
TRBJ2-2 NA NA TRBV7-9 13 CASKAIETGELFF TGTGCCAGCAAAGCTATTGAGACCGGGGAGCTGTTTTTT
TRBJ2-1 NA NA TRBV5-4 13 CASSPRTLNEQFF TGTGCCAGCAGCCCTCGGACTCTAAATGAGCAGTTCTTC
TRBJ1-2 NA NA TRBV6-5 13 CASSYSREGGYTF TGTGCCAGCAGTTACTCCAGGGAGGGTGGCTACACCTTC
TRBJ2-2 NA NA TRBV28 15 CASTGDSANTGELFF TGTGCCAGCACCGGCGACTCCGCGAACACCGGGGAGCTGTTTTTT
TRBJ1-2 NA NA TRBV21-1 15 CASSAPGGALYGYTF TGTGCCAGCAGCGCTCCCGGGGGGGCACTCTATGGCTACACCTTC
TRBJ2-1 NA once TRBV30 11 CAWRDSHEQFF TGTGCCTGGAGGGACTCTCATGAGCAGTTCTTC
TRBJ1-6 TRBD1 NA TRBV5-1 16 CASSREGQGYNSPLHF TGCGCCAGCAGCCGCGAGGGACAGGGATATAATTCACCCCTCCACTTT
TRBJ1-2 NA NA TRBV19 16 CASSGYDRPHNYGYTF TGTGCCAGTAGTGGATATGACAGGCCACATAACTATGGCTACACCTTC
TRBJ2-1 TRBD2 NA TRBV19 17 CASSPPTRGLAGGARFF TGTGCCAGTAGCCCTCCGACCAGGGGACTAGCGGGAGGTGCTCGGTTCTTC
TRBJ2-5 NA NA TRBV5-1 15 CASSPRGTGQETQYF TGCGCCAGCAGCCCGAGGGGGACCGGGCAAGAGACCCAGTACTTC
TRBJ1-3 TRBD1 NA TRBV15 16 CATSGWTGKAGNTIYF TGTGCCACCAGCGGGTGGACAGGTAAAGCTGGAAACACCATATATTTT